These T cell receptor beta chains were read from a single sample in a study of Ad26.COV2.S vaccination and SARS-CoV-2 variants. Measured with immunoSEQ multiplex PCR; TCRdb has only the in-frame clones, and not every one. The sample gives roughly 680,000 clones, 80% to 90% of which show up once; about 1.5% is in the top ten. Sequencing was performed on peripheral blood, taken in a trial of Ad26.COV2.S vaccine versus placebo. The receptor source for this set is a person aged 18-65 years who received the Ad26.COV2.S COVID-19 vaccine or a placebo. The CDR3 runs from the conserved cysteine through the conserved F or W. A D gene is named only where the DNA matches it firmly. The size field is filled for only some rows; it gives once, few, many or a size class.

v_gene	d_gene	j_gene	abundance	CDR3nt	CDR3aa
TRBV4-1	-	TRBJ1-2	-	TGCGCCAGCAGCCAAGACTGGACACCGAATGACTACGACTATGGCTACACCTTC	CASSQDWTPNDYDYGYTF
TRBV10-3	-	TRBJ1-6	many	TGTGCCATCAGTGAGGGAGGGTTGGGTTCACCCCTCCACTTT	CAISEGGLGSPLHF
TRBV24-1	TRBD1	TRBJ2-3	-	TGTGCCACCAGTGATTTCTCCGGGACAGGGTCTTATAGCACAGATACGCAGTATTTT	CATSDFSGTGSYSTDTQYF
TRBV2	-	TRBJ1-5	-	TGTGCCATCGGGGAGAGGGAGGGTAATCAGCCCCAGCATTTT	CAIGEREGNQPQHF
TRBV4-2	-	TRBJ2-7	-	TGTGCCAGCAGCCAAGGGAAAACACAGGGCTACGAGCAGTACTTC	CASSQGKTQGYEQYF
TRBV18	-	TRBJ1-1	-	TGTGCCAGCTCACCACCCCGACAGCCCGACACTGAAGCTTTCTTT	CASSPPRQPDTEAFF
TRBV5-1	-	TRBJ2-2	-	TGCGCCAGCAGCTCGACTAGTCATAACACCGGGGAGCTGTTTTTT	CASSSTSHNTGELFF
TRBV9	-	TRBJ2-4	-	TGTGCCAGCAGCGTTCCTCCTAGAGACATTCAGTACTTC	CASSVPPRDIQYF
TRBV5-1	-	TRBJ2-2	-	TGCGCCAGCAGCTTGGAACGGCCCGGGGAGCTGTTTTTT	CASSLERPGELFF
TRBV7-9	-	TRBJ1-5	-	TGTGCCAGCAGCCTCACAGGGACATACGCTCAGCCCCAGCATTTT	CASSLTGTYAQPQHF
TRBV6-5	TRBD1	TRBJ1-4	few	TGTGCCAGCAGCGCAGGGGGGAAGAACGAAAAACTGTTTTTT	CASSAGGKNEKLFF
TRBV5-1	-	TRBJ1-1	-	TGCGCCAGCAGCTTATCGCCGGGTGCCACTGAAGCTTTCTTT	CASSLSPGATEAFF
TRBV5-1	-	TRBJ2-1	-	TGCGCCAGCAGCTTGATGGGGGGCCCCTACAATGAGCAGTTCTTC	CASSLMGGPYNEQFF
TRBV25-1	-	TRBJ1-2	-	TGTGCCAGCAGTGAAATGGGCGGAAATTATGGCTACACCTTC	CASSEMGGNYGYTF
TRBV24-1	-	TRBJ2-3	once	TGTGCCACCAGTGCCGCGGGATCAGATACGCAGTATTTT	CATSAAGSDTQYF
TRBV7-2	-	TRBJ2-4	-	TGTGCCAGCAGCGCGATCGGAGGGGGGGGCATTCAGTACTTC	CASSAIGGGGIQYF
TRBV3-1/TRBV3-2	-	TRBJ2-1	-	TGTGCCAGCAGCCAAGAACCTTACTCCTACAATGAGCAGTTCTTC	CASSQEPYSYNEQFF
TRBV29-1	-	TRBJ1-4	-	TGCAGCGTTAAGGGGCGGGCTAATGAAAAACTGTTTTTT	CSVKGRANEKLFF
TRBV6-6	TRBD1	TRBJ1-3	-	TGTGCCAGCAGTTACAGGGACAGCTCCTCTGGAAACACCATATATTTT	CASSYRDSSSGNTIYF
TRBV18	-	TRBJ2-2	-	TGTGCCAGCTCATCGCAGGGGAGCGGGGAGCTGTTTTTT	CASSSQGSGELFF
TRBV20-1	-	TRBJ1-6	-	TGCAGTGCTAGTTTGGTCAGCCGAGTTGATAATTCACCCCTCCACTTT	CSASLVSRVDNSPLHF
TRBV5-1	-	TRBJ2-3	few	TGCGCCAGCAGCTTGGGGTTTAGCACAGATACGCAGTATTTT	CASSLGFSTDTQYF
TRBV29-1	-	TRBJ2-7	-	TGCAGCGTTGAAGATCGGGGGAGCTCCTACGAGCAGTACTTC	CSVEDRGSSYEQYF
TRBV24-1	-	TRBJ2-1	-	TGTGCCACCAGTGAGGGTAGCGCCCTTGGGCAGTTCTTC	CATSEGSALGQFF
TRBV5-5	TRBD1	TRBJ1-1	-	TGTGCCAGCAGACTAGACAGGGGAGGCACTGAAGCTTTCTTT	CASRLDRGGTEAFF
TRBV3-1/TRBV3-2	TRBD2	TRBJ2-5	-	TGTGCCAGCAGCCAAGGGGCAGCGGGAGGGCGGGAGACCCAGTACTTC	CASSQGAAGGRETQYF
TRBV4-2	TRBD2	TRBJ2-5	-	TGTGCCAGCAGCCAAAGACTAGCGGGGGGGACCCCACAAGAGACCCAGTACTTC	CASSQRLAGGTPQETQYF
TRBV29-1	-	TRBJ1-4	-	TGCAGCGTTGGGAGGGGACCCAATCCAACTAATGAAAAACTGTTTTTT	CSVGRGPNPTNEKLFF
TRBV7-8	TRBD1	TRBJ2-7	-	TGTGCCAGCAGCTCCGGGACAGGCTATACCTACGAGCAGTACTTC	CASSSGTGYTYEQYF
TRBV27	TRBD1	TRBJ2-7	-	TGTGCCAGCAGTACAGGACAGGGTTACGAGCAGTACTTC	CASSTGQGYEQYF
TRBV20-1	TRBD1	TRBJ2-4	-	TGCAGTGCTAGTCAACCCCAGGGGGCAAAGGCCAAAAACATTCAGTACTTC	CSASQPQGAKAKNIQYF
TRBV6-2/TRBV6-3	TRBD2	TRBJ2-7	-	TGTGCCAGCACCCCGGGGCTCGGGGGGGACATCTACGAGCAGTACTTC	CASTPGLGGDIYEQYF
TRBV6-1	TRBD2	TRBJ2-5	-	TGTGCCAGCAGTGAGGGTACAGCGGGAGGCCAAGAGACCCAGTACTTC	CASSEGTAGGQETQYF
TRBV9	-	TRBJ2-5	-	TGTGCCAGCAGCGTAGGTCAAGGGGAGACCCAGTACTTC	CASSVGQGETQYF
TRBV30	-	TRBJ2-7	-	TGTGCCTGGAGTAGGAAGAGCTACGAGCAGTACTTC	CAWSRKSYEQYF
TRBV7-9	TRBD1	TRBJ2-2	-	TGTGCCAGCAGCTCCTCCGGGACAGGGAACGCCGGGGAGCTGTTTTTT	CASSSSGTGNAGELFF
TRBV6-1	-	TRBJ2-2	-	TGTGCCAGCAGTTATTTAGTGGGCACCGGGGAGCTGTTTTTT	CASSYLVGTGELFF
TRBV7-2	-	TRBJ2-2	-	TGTGCCAGCAACCGAGCGAACACCGGGGAGCTGTTTTTT	CASNRANTGELFF
TRBV7-8	TRBD1	TRBJ2-2	-	TGTGCCAGCAGCGCAACCGGGACAGGGACTGGGTGGACCGGGGAGCTGTTTTTT	CASSATGTGTGWTGELFF
TRBV4-1	TRBD1	TRBJ1-3	-	TGCGCCAGCAGCCAAGGCTCGACAGGGGGGGTGTTGCACTCTGGAAACACCATATATTTT	CASSQGSTGGVLHSGNTIYF
TRBV7-2	TRBD1	TRBJ2-7	-	TGTGCCAGCAGCCTGACAGGGGTAGAGCAGTACTTC	CASSLTGVEQYF
TRBV10-3	-	TRBJ1-1	-	TGTGCCATCACCCCCCGGGGATCGGGCACTGAAGCTTTCTTT	CAITPRGSGTEAFF